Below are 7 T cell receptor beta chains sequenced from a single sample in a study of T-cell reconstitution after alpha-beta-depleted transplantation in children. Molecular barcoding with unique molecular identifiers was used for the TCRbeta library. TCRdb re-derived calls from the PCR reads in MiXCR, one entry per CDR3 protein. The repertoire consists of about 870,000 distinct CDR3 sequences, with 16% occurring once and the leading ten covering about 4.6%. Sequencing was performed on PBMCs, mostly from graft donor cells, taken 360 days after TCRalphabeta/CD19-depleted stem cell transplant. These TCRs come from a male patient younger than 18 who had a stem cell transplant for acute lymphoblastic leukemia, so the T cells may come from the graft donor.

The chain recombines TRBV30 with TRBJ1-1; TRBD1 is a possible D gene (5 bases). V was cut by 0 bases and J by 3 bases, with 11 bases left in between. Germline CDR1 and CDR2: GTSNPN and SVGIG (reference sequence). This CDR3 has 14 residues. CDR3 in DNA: TGTGCCTGGAGTGTTGTTCAGGGCGACACTGAAGCTTTCTTT. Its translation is CAWSVVQGDTEAFF.

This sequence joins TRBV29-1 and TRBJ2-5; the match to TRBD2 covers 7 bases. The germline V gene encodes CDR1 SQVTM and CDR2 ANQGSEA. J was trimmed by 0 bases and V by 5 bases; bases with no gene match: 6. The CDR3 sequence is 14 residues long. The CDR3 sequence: CSVSSGPYQETQYF. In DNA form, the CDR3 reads TGCAGCGTTTCTAGCGGTCCTTACCAAGAGACCCAGTACTTC.

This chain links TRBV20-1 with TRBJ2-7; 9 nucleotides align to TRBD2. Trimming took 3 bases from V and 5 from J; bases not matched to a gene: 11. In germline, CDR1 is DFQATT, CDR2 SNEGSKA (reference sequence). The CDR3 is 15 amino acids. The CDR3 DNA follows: TGCAGTGCTAGGTATTTAGCGGGAGTCCAGAACGAGCAGTACTTC. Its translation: CSARYLAGVQNEQYF.

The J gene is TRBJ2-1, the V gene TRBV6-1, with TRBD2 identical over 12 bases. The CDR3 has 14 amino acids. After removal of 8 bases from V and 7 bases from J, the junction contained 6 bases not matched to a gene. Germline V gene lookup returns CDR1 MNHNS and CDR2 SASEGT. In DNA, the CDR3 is TGTGCCAGCTGTGGACTAGCGGGAAATAATGAGCAGTTCTTC. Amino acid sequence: CASCGLAGNNEQFF.

The chain's CDR3 is CASSSPGKNEQYF. Here the CDR3 DNA reads TGTGCCAGCAGCTCTCCAGGGAAAAACGAGCAGTACTTC. The chain joins TRBV7-9 to TRBJ2-7; maybe TRBD1 (5 bases). Germline CDR1 is SEHNR and CDR2 is FQNEAQ (reference sequence). CDR3 length equals 13 residues. V was clipped by 4 bases and J by 5 bases, with 12 bases between them.

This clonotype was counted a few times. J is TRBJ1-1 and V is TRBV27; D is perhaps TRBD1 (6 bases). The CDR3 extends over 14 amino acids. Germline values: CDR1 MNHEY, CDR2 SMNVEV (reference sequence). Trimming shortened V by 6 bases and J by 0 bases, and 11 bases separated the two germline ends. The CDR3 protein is CASSRRQVNTEAFF. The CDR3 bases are TGTGCCAGCAGCCGCCGACAGGTGAACACTGAAGCTTTCTTT.

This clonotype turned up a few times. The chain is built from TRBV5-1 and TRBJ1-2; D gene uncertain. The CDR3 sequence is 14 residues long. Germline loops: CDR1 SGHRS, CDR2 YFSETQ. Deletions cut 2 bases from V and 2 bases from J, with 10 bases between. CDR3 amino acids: CASSLGPPNYGYTF. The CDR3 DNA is TGCGCCAGCAGCTTAGGCCCCCCCAACTATGGCTACACCTTC.